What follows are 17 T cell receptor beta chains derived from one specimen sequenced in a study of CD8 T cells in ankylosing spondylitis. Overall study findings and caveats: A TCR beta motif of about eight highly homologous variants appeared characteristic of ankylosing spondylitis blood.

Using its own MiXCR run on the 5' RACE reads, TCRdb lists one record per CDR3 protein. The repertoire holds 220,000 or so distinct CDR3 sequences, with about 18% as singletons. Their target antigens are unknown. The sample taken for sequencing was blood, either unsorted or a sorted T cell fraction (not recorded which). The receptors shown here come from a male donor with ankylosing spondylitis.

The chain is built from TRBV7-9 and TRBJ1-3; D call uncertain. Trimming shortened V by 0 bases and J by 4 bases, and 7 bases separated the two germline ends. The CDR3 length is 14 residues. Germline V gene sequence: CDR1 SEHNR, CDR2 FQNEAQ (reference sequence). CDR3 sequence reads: CASSLADGGNTIYF. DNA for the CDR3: TGTGCCAGCAGCTTAGCGGACGGAGGAAACACCATATATTTT.

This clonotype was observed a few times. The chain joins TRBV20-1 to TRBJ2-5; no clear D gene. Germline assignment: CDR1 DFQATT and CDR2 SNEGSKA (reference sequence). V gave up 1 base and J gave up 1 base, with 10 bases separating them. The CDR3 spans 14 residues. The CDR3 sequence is CSARAIGTQETQYF. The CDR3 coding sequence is TGCAGTGCTAGAGCTATAGGAACCCAAGAGACCCAGTACTTC.

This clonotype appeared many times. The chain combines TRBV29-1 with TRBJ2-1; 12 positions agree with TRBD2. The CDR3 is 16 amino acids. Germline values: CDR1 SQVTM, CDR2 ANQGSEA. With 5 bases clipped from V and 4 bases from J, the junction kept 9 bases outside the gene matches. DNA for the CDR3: TGCAGCGTTTCGACTAGCGGGAGTACCCCATACAATGAGCAGTTCTTC. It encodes CSVSTSGSTPYNEQFF.

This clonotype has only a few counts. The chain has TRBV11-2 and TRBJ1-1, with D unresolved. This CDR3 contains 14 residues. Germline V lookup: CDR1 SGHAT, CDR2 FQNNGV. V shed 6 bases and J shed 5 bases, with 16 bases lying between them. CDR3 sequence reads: CASRDKNAGTEAFF. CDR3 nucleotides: TGTGCCAGCAGGGATAAGAACGCGGGGACTGAAGCTTTCTTT.

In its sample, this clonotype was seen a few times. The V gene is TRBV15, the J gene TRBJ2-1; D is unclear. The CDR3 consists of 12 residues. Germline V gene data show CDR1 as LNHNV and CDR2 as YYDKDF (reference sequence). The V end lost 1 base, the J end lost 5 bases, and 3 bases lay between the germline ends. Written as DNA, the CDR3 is TGTGCCACCAGCAGAGCGGACAATGAGCAGTTCTTC. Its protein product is CATSRADNEQFF. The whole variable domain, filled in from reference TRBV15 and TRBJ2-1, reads DAMVIQNPRYQVTQFGKPVTLSCSQTLNHNVMYWYQQKSSQAPKLLFHYYDKDFNNEADTPDNFQSRRPNTSFCFLDIRSPGLGDTAMYLCATSRADNEQFFGPGTRLTVL.

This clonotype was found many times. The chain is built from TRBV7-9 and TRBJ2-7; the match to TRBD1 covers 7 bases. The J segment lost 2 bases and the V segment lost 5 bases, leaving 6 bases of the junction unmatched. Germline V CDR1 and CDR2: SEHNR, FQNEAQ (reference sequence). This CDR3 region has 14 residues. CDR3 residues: CASSLRQGAYEQYF. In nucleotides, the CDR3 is TGTGCCAGCAGCCTCCGACAGGGAGCCTACGAGCAGTACTTC.

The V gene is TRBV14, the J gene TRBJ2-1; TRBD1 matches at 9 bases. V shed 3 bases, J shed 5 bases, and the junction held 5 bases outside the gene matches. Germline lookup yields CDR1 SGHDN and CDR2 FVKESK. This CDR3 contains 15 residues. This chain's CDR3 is CASSHRDREHNEQFF. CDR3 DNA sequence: TGTGCCAGCAGCCATCGGGACAGGGAGCACAATGAGCAGTTCTTC.

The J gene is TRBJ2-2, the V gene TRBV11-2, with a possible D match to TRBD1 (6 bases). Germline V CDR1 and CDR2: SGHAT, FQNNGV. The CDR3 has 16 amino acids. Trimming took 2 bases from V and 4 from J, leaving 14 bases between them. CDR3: CASSLSGVVATGELFF. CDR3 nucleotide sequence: TGTGCCAGCAGCTTATCAGGGGTGGTGGCCACCGGGGAGCTGTTTTTT.

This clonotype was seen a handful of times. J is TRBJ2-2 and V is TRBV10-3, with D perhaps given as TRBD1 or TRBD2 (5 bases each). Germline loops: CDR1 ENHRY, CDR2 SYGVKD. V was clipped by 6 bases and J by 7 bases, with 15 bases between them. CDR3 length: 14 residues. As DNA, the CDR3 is TGTGCCATCAGCGACAGCGGCACCTACGGGGAGCTGTTTTTT. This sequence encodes CAISDSGTYGELFF.

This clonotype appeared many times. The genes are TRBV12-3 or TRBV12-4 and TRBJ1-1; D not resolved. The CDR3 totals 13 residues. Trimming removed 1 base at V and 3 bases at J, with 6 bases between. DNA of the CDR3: TGTGCCAGCAGTTTAGGGAGGGACACTGAAGCTTTCTTT. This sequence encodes CASSLGRDTEAFF.

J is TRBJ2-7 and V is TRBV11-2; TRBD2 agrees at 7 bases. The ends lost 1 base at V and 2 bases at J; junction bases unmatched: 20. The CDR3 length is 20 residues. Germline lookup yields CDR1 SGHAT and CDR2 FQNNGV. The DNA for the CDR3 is TGTGCCAGCAGCTTAGGGGGCCCAAGCGGGGCACTCCGAACCACCTACGAGCAGTACTTC. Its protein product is CASSLGGPSGALRTTYEQYF.

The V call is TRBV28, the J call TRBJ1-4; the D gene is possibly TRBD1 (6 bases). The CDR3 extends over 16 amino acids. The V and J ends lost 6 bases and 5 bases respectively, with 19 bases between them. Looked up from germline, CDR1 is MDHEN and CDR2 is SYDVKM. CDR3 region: CASRLLQGPLNEKLFF. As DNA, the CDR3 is TGTGCCAGCAGACTACTCCAGGGGCCGCTGAATGAAAAACTGTTTTTT.

CDR3 sequence reads: CASSLSGKLDEQYF. The CDR3 nucleotides read TGTGCCAGCAGCCTCAGCGGGAAGTTAGACGAGCAGTACTTC. The chain links TRBV9 to TRBJ2-7, with 7 bases matching TRBD2. The CDR3 contains 14 residues. Trimming at V came to 4 bases and at J to 5 bases, leaving 9 bases not matched to a gene. Germline CDR1 reads SGDLS; CDR2 reads YYNGEE.

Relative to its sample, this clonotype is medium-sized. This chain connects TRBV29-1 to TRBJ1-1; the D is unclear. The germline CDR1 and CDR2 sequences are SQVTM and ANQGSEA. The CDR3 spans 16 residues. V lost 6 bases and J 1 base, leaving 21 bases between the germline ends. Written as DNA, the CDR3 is TGCAGCGTCTCCCTCCCTCTCTCGGTTGGGAACACTGAAGCTTTCTTT. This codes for CSVSLPLSVGNTEAFF.

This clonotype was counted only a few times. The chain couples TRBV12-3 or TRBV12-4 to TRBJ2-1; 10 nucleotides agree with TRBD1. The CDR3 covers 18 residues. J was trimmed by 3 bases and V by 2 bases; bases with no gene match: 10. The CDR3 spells CASSLPLDGTGDYNEQFF. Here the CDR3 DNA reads TGTGCCAGCAGTTTACCGCTCGATGGGACAGGGGACTACAATGAGCAGTTCTTC.

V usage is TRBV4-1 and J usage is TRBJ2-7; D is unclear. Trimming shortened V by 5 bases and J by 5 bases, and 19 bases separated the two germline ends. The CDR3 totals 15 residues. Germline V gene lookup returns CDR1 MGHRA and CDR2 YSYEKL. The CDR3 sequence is CASSSLPAPSDEQYF. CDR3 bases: TGCGCCAGCAGCTCTCTTCCGGCCCCAAGTGACGAGCAGTACTTC.

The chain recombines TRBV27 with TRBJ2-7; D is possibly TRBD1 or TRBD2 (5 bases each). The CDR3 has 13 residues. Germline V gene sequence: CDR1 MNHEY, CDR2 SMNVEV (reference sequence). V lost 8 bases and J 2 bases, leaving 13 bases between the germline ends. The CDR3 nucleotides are TGTGCCAGCGGGGACGGAATTACCTACGAGCAGTACTTC. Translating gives CASGDGITYEQYF.